This T cell receptor (beta chain) came from a study of CD8+CD57+ T cells in acquired aplastic anemia. Overall study results and limits: Lower diversity marked CD8+CD57+ cells in patients, relative to total CD4+ and CD8+ pools.

This clonotype was recorded at least ten times. Its target is not known. Profiling that covered TCR beta VDJ and CDR3 relied on genomic DNA as its template. TCRdb used MiXCR to reprocess the reads, holding one entry per CDR3 protein. Among 15,000 to 20,000 distinct CDR3 sequences listed, less than 45% were seen once. Selection for sequencing was limited to patients who had shown CD8+CD57+ cell expansion by flow cytometry. The ends lost 4 bases at V and 4 bases at J; junction bases unmatched: 6. The CDR3 has 15 residues. Germline CDR1 and CDR2: SGHRS and YFSETQ. Sequences were obtained from CD8+CD57+ T cells sorted from PBMCs. Subset meaning: bead-enriched CD8+CD57+ effector memory T cells from SAA patients. The sequence was obtained from a human donor with aplastic anemia. The chain is built from TRBV5-1 and TRBJ2-1, with 9 bases aligning to TRBD2. The CDR3 nucleotides are TGCGCCAGCAGCATCAGCGGGGGGCTATACAATGAGCAGTTCTTC. Its protein product is CASSISGGLYNEQFF. The full variable domain, in which reference TRBV5-1 and TRBJ2-1 provide the parts outside the CDR3, is KAGVTQTPRYLIKTRGQQVTLSCSPISGHRSVSWYQQTPGQGLQFLFEYFSETQRNKGNFPGRFSGRQFSNSRSEMNVSTLELGDSALYLCASSISGGLYNEQFFGPGTRLTVL.